This TCR beta chain was recorded in a study of T cell repertoires in cytomegalovirus infection. CDR1 is MGHRA, CDR2 YSYEKL, per germline. The CDR3 has 16 residues. Unmatched junction bases numbered 2, after V lost 4 bases and J lost 2 bases. Via MiXCR, TCRdb re-called the reads, giving one row per CDR3 protein. The table has approximately 1,000,000 distinct CDR3 sequences, approximately 31% seen once. In regard to this clonotype: Its antigen remains unknown.

Sequences were derived from cultured CD8+ T cells from PBMCs, sampled from culture after CMV antigen stimulation. The V call is TRBV4-1, the J call TRBJ2-3; 14 nucleotides match TRBD2. The TCR was taken from a human donor in good health (CMV status not recorded). Some clones in this sample may be carry-over from other donors' samples. The CDR3 loop reads CASSLGLAGVTDTQYF. For the CDR3, the DNA is TGCGCCAGCAGCCTGGGACTAGCGGGGGTCACAGATACGCAGTATTTT.